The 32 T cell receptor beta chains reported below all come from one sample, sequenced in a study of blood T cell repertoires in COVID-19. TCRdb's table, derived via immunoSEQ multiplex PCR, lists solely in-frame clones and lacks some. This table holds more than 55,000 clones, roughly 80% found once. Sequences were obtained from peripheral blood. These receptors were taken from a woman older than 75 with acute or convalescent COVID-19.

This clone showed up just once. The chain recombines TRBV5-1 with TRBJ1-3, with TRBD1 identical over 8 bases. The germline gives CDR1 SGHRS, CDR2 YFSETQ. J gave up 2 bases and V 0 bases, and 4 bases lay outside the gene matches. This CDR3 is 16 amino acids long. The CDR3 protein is CASSLGGQGTGNTIYF. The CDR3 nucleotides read TGCGCCAGCAGCTTGGGAGGACAGGGTACTGGAAACACCATATATTTT.

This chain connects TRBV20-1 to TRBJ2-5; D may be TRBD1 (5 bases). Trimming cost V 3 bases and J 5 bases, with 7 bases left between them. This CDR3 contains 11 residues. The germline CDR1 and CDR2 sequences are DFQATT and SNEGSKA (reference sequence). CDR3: CSASRVETQYF. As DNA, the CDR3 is TGCAGTGCTAGCAGGGTTGAGACCCAGTACTTC.

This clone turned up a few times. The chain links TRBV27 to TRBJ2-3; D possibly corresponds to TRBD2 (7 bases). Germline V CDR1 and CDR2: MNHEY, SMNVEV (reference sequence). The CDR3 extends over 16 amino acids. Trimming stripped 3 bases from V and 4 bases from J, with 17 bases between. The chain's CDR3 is CASSLRGGPYPDTQYF. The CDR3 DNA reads TGTGCCAGCAGTTTGAGGGGGGGCCCGTACCCAGATACGCAGTATTTT.

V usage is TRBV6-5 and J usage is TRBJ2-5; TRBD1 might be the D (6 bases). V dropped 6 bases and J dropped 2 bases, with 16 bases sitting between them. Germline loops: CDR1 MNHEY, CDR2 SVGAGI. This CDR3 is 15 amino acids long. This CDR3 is CASSRTGQQQETQYF. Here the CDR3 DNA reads TGTGCCAGCAGCAGAACCGGACAGCAGCAAGAGACCCAGTACTTC.

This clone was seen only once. DNA for the CDR3: TGTGCCAGCAGTCAAGGAGGGGAGGGCAACAATGAGCAGTTCTTC. This gives the protein CASSQGGEGNNEQFF. The chain combines TRBV11-3 with TRBJ2-1, with TRBD2 identical over 7 bases. J gave up 5 bases and V 6 bases, and 10 bases lay outside the gene matches. The CDR3 length is 15 residues. Germline CDR1 is SGHNT and CDR2 is YENEEA.

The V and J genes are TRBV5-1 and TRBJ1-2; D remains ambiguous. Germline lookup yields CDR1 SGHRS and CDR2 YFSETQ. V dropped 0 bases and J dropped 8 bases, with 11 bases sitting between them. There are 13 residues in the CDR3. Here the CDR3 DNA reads TGCGCCAGCAGCTTGGACCCGACACGCGGCTACACCTTC. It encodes CASSLDPTRGYTF.

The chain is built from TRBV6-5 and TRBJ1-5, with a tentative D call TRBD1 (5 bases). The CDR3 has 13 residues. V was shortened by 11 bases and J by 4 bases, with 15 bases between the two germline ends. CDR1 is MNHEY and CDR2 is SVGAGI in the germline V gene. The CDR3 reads CAGGGRPNQPQHF. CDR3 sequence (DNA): TGTGCCGGGGGTGGGAGGCCTAATCAGCCCCAGCATTTT.

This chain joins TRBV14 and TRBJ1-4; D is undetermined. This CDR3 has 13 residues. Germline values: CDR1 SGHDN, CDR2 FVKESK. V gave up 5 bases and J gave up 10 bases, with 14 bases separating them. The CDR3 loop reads CASSGHLNGKLFF. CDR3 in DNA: TGTGCCAGCAGCGGGCACCTTAACGGAAAACTGTTTTTT.

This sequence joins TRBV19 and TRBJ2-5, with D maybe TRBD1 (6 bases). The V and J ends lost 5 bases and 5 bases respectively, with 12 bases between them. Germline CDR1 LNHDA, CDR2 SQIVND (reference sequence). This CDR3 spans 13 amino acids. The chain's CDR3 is CASSQGRRETQYF. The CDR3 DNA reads TGTGCCAGTAGTCAGGGGCGGCGGGAGACCCAGTACTTC.

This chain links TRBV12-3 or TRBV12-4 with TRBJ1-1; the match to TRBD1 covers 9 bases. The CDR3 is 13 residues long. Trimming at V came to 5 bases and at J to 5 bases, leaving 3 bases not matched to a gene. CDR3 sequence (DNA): TGTGCCAGCAGTCTGGGGACAGGGACTGAAGCTTTCTTT. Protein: CASSLGTGTEAFF.

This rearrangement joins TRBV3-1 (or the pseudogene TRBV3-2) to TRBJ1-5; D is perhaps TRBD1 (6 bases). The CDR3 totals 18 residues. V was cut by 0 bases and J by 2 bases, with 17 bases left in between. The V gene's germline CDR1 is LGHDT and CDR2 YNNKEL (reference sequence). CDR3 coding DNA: TGTGCCAGCAGCCAAGATCTAGGGGGGGGACCTGGCAATCAGCCCCAGCATTTT. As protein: CASSQDLGGGPGNQPQHF.

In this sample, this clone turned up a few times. CDR3 loop: CASRTTGGANYGYTF. The CDR3 bases are TGTGCCAGCCGGACGACGGGGGGCGCAAACTATGGCTACACCTTC. The V and J genes are TRBV6-5 and TRBJ1-2, with a possible D match to TRBD1 (6 bases). There are 15 residues in the CDR3. V shed 8 bases and J shed 2 bases, with 18 bases lying between them. The germline CDR1 and CDR2 sequences are MNHEY and SVGAGI.

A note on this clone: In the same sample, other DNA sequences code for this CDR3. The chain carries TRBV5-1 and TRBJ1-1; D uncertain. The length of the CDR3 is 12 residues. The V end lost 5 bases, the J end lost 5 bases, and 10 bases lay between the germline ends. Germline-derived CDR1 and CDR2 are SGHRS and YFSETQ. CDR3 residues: CASSLPGTEAFF. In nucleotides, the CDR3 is TGCGCCAGCAGTCTGCCGGGAACTGAAGCTTTCTTT.

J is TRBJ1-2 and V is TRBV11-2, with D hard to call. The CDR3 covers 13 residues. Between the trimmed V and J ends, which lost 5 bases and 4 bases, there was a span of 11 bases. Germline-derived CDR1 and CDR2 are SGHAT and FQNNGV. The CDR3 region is CASSQDSRYGYTF. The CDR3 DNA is TGTGCCAGCAGCCAGGATTCCCGCTATGGCTACACCTTC.

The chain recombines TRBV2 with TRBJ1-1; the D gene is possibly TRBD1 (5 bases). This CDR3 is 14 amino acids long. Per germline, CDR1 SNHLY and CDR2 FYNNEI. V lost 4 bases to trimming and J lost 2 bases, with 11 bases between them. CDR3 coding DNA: TGTGCCAGCAGTGGCGACAGTTATAACACTGAAGCTTTCTTT. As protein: CASSGDSYNTEAFF.

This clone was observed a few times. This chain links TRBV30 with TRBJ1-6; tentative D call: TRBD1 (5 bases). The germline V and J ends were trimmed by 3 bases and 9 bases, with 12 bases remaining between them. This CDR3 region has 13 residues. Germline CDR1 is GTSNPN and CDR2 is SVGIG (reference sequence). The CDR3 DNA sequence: TGTGCCTGGAGGCGGGGGAGGACTTCACCCCTCCACTTT. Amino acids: CAWRRGRTSPLHF. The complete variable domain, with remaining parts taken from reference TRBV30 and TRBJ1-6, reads SQTIHQWPATLVQPVGSPLSLECTVEGTSNPNLYWYRQAAGRGLQLLFYSVGIGQISSEVPQNLSASRPQDRQFILSSKKLLLSDSGFYLCAWRRGRTSPLHFGNGTRLTVT.

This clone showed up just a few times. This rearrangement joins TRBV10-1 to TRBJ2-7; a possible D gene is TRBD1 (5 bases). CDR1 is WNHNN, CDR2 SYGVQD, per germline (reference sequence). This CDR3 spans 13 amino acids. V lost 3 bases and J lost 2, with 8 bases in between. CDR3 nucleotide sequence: TGCGCCAGCAGTGACGGCAGGGCCTACGAGCAGTACTTC. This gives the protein CASSDGRAYEQYF.

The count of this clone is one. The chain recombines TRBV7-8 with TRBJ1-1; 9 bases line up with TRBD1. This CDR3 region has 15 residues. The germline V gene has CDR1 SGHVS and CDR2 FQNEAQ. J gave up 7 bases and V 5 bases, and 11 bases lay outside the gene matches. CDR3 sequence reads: CASSPGARTGVEAFF. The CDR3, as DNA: TGTGCCAGCAGCCCAGGAGCCAGGACAGGGGTTGAAGCTTTCTTT. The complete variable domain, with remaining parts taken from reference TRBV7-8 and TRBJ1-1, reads GAGVSQSPRYKVAKRGQDVALRCDPISGHVSLFWYQQALGQGPEFLTYFQNEAQLDKSGLPSDRFFAERPEGSVSTLKIQRTQQEDSAVYLCASSPGARTGVEAFFGQGTRLTVV.

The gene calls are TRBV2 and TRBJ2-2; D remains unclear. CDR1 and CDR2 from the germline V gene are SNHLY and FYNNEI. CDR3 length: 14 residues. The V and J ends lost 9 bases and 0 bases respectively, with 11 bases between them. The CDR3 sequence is CASRNFANTGELFF. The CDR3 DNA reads TGTGCCAGTCGAAACTTCGCGAACACCGGGGAGCTGTTTTTT.

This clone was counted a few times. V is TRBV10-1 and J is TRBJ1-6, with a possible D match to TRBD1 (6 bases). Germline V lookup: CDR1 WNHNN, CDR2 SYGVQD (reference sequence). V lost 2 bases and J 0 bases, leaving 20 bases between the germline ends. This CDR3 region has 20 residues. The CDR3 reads CASSELTTSTGSSYNSPLHF. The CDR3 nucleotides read TGCGCCAGCAGTGAGCTTACGACCTCGACAGGCAGCTCCTATAATTCACCCCTCCACTTT.

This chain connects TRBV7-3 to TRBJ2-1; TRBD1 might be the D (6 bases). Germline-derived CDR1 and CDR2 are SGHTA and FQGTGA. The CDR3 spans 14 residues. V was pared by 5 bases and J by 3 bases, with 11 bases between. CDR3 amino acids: CASSAGTNYNEQFF. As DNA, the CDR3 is TGTGCCAGCAGCGCCGGGACAAACTACAATGAGCAGTTCTTC.

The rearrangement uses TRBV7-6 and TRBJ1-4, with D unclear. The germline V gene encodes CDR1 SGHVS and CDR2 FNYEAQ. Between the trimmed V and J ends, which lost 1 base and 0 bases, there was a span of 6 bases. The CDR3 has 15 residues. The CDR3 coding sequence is TGTGCCAGCAGCTTAGATGAGGCAACTAATGAAAAACTGTTTTTT. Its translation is CASSLDEATNEKLFF. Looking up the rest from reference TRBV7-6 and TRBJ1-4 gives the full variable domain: GAGVSQSPRYKVTKRGQDVALRCDPISGHVSLYWYRQALGQGPEFLTYFNYEAQQDKSGLPNDRFSAERPEGSISTLTIQRTEQRDSAMYRCASSLDEATNEKLFFGSGTQLSVL.

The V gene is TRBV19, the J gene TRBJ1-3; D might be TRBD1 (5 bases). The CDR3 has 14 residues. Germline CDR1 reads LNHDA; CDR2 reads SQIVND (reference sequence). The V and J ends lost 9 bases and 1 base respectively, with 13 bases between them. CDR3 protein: CASSRESSGNTIYF. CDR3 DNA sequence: TGTGCCAGCTCCAGGGAATCGTCTGGAAACACCATATATTTT.

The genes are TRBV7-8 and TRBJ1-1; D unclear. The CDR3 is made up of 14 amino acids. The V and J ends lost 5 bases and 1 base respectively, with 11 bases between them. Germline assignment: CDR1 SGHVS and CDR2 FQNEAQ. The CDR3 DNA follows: TGTGCCAGCAGCCCTACCCACGGGAACACTGAAGCTTTCTTT. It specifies CASSPTHGNTEAFF.

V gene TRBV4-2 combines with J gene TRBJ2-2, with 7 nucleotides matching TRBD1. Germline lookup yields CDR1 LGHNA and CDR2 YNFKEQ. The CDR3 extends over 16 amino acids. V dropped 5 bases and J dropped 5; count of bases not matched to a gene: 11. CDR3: CASSYRRQGRTGELFF. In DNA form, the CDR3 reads TGTGCCAGCAGCTACCGGCGACAGGGAAGGACCGGGGAGCTGTTTTTT.

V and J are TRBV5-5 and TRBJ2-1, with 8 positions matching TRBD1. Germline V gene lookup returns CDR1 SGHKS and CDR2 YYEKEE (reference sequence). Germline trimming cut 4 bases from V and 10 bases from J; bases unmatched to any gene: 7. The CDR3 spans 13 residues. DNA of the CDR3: TGTGCCAGCAGCCCCTACAGGGGGACGGAGCAGTTCTTC. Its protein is CASSPYRGTEQFF.

This CDR3 is CASSEQGGTDTQYF. The CDR3 nucleotides are TGCGCCAGCAGTGAGCAGGGGGGTACAGATACGCAGTATTTT. The chain links TRBV10-2 to TRBJ2-3, with a tentative D call TRBD1 (7 bases). Trimming cost V 2 bases and J 3 bases, with 9 bases left between them. There are 14 residues in the CDR3. From germline, CDR1 is WSHSY and CDR2 SAAADI.

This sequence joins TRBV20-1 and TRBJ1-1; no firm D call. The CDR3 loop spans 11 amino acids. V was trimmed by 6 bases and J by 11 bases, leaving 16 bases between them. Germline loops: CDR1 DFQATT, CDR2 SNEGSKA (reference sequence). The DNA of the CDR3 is TGCAGTGCCAGACTCGGACTTGGGGCTTTCTTT. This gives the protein CSARLGLGAFF.

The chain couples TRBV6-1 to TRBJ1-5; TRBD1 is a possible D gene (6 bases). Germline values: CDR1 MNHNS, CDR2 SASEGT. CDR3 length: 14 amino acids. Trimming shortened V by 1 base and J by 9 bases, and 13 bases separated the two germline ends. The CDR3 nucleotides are TGTGCCAGCAGTGAAGGACAGGATCCCTTGCCCCAGCATTTT. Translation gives CASSEGQDPLPQHF.

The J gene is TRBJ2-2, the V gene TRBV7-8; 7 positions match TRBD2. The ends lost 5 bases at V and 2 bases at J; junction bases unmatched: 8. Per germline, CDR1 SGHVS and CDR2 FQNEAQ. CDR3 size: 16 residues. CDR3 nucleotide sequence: TGTGCCAGCAGCAGATCCCTAGCGGACAACACCGGGGAGCTGTTTTTT. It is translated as CASSRSLADNTGELFF. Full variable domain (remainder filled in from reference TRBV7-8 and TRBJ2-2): GAGVSQSPRYKVAKRGQDVALRCDPISGHVSLFWYQQALGQGPEFLTYFQNEAQLDKSGLPSDRFFAERPEGSVSTLKIQRTQQEDSAVYLCASSRSLADNTGELFFGEGSRLTVL.

This CDR3 reads CASSSDYGGYEQYF. The CDR3 DNA follows: TGTGCCAGCAGCTCTGACTACGGGGGTTACGAGCAGTACTTC. The chain carries TRBV4-2 and TRBJ2-7; maybe TRBD2 (6 bases). This CDR3 contains 14 residues. V lost 5 bases to trimming and J lost 4 bases, with 15 bases between them. Germline values: CDR1 LGHNA, CDR2 YNFKEQ.

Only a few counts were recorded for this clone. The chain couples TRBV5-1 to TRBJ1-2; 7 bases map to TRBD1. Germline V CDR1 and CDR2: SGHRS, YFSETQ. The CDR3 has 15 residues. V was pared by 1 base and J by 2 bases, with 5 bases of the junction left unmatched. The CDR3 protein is CASSLTPGQNYGYTF. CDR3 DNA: TGCGCCAGCAGCTTGACGCCGGGACAGAACTATGGCTACACCTTC.